This section outlines one TCR beta chain sequence together with its context. This CDR3 is 16 amino acids long. After removal of 4 bases from V and 1 base from J, the junction contained 6 bases not matched to a gene. Germline values: CDR1 SGHVS, CDR2 FQNEAQ. These data come from a study of T-cell reconstitution after alpha-beta-depleted transplantation in children. Preparation of the TCRbeta library used unique molecular identifiers. MiXCR, applied by TCRdb to the PCR reads, yields one record per CDR3 protein. The sample contains 300,000 or so distinct CDR3 sequences, nearly 10% of which appear only once.

The sequence derives from a human donor who donated a stem cell graft to a child with SCID. The source material was PBMCs from the stem cell graft donor, sampled from the stem cell graft. This chain uses TRBV7-8 with TRBJ2-2; TRBD1 agrees at 7 bases. In nucleotides, the CDR3 is TGTGCCAGCAGCTCTCGGACAGGCCAGAACACCGGGGAGCTGTTTTTT. This codes for CASSSRTGQNTGELFF.